Below, 2 T cell receptor beta chains from the same sample are listed, as sequenced in a study of breast tumors, draining lymph nodes, adjacent tissues. TCRdb redid the calling of the multiplex PCR reads with MiXCR, one entry per CDR3 protein. Altogether about 12,000 distinct CDR3 sequences are present, 70% being singletons, with the ten largest covering 35% to 50%. Sequencing was carried out using tumor-adjacent breast tissue. The receptors shown here come from a female donor with breast cancer. Some clones in this sample may be carry-over from other donors' samples.

V is TRBV20-1 and J is TRBJ2-1, with D unresolved. V lost 0 bases, J lost 6 bases, and 12 bases lay in between. In germline, CDR1 is DFQATT, CDR2 SNEGSKA (reference sequence). The CDR3 runs 14 residues. DNA of the CDR3: TGCAGTGCTAGAGACCGGGCCTCACCCAATGAGCAGTTCTTC. Residues: CSARDRASPNEQFF.

By proportion, this clonotype is medium-sized. The junction departs from the called germline gene at one end, perhaps through a read error. The CDR3 DNA sequence: TGTGCCAGCAGCGTGACTAGCGGAACCTACGAGCGGTACTTC. Translation: CASSVTSGTYERYF. The rearrangement uses TRBV7-2 and TRBJ2-7; 9 bases are a match to TRBD2. The germline gives CDR1 SGHTA, CDR2 FQGNSA. CDR3 length: 14 residues.